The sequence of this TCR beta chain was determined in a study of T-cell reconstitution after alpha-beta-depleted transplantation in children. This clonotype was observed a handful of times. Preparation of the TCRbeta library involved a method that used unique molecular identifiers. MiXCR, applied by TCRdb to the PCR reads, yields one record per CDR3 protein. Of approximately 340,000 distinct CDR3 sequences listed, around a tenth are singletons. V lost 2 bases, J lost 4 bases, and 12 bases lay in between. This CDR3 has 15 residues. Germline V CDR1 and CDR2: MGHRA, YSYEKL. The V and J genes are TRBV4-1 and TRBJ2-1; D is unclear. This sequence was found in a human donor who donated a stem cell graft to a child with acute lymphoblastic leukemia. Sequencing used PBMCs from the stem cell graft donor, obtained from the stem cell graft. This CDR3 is CASSQWPDHYNEQFF. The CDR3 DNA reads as TGCGCCAGCAGCCAATGGCCGGATCATTACAATGAGCAGTTCTTC.